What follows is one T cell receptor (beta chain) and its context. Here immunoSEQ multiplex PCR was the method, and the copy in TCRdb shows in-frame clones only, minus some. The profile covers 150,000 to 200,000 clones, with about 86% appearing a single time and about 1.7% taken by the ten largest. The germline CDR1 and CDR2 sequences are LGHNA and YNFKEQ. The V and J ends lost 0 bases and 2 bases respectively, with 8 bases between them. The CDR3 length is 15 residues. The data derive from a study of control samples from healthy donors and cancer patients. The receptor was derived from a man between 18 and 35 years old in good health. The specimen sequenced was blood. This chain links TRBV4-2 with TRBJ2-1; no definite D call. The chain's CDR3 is CASSQDMAAYNEQFF. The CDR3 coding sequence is TGTGCCAGCAGCCAAGACATGGCAGCCTACAATGAGCAGTTCTTC.